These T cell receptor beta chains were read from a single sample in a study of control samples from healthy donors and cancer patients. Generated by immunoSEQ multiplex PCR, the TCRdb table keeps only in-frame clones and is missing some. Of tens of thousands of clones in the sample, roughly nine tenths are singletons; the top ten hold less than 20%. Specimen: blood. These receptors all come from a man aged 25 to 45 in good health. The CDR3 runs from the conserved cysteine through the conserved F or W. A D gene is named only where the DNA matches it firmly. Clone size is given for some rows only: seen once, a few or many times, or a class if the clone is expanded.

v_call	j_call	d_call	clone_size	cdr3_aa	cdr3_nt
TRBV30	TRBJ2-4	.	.	CAWGPLENIQYF	TGTGCCTGGGGGCCCCTTGAAAACATTCAGTACTTC
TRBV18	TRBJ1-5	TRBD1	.	CASSNRDRGNQPQHF	TGTGCCAGCTCAAACCGGGACAGGGGCAATCAGCCCCAGCATTTT
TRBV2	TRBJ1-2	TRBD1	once	CASKGRGGQGEGYTF	TGTGCCAGCAAGGGAAGAGGGGGCCAAGGGGAAGGCTACACCTTC
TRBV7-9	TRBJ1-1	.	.	CASSLAGRDTEAFF	TGTGCCAGCAGCTTAGCGGGGAGGGACACTGAAGCTTTCTTT
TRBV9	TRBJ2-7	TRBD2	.	CASSVHPGGSYEQYF	TGTGCCAGCAGCGTTCATCCGGGAGGGTCCTACGAGCAGTACTTC
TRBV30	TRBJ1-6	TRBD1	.	CAWDRDSHISPLHF	TGTGCCTGGGACCGGGACAGTCACATATCACCCCTCCACTTT
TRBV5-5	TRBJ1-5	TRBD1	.	CASSLTGVSNQPQHF	TGTGCCAGCAGCCTTACAGGGGTTAGCAATCAGCCCCAGCATTTT
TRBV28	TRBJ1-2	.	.	CVATTGLFNYGYTF	TGTGTGGCAACCACAGGCCTTTTCAACTATGGCTACACCTTC
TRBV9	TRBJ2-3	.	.	CASSSAGPDTQYF	TGTGCCAGCAGCTCGGCAGGGCCAGATACGCAGTATTTT
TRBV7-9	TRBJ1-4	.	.	CASSLALGPGEKLFF	TGTGCCAGCAGCTTAGCCCTGGGGCCGGGAGAAAAACTGTTTTTT
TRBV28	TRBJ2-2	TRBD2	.	CASRPLAGGELFF	TGTGCCAGCAGACCGCTAGCGGGGGGGGAGCTGTTTTTT
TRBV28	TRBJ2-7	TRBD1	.	CASRRGTDRGREQYF	TGTGCCAGCAGGCGGGGGACTGACAGGGGGCGCGAGCAGTACTTC
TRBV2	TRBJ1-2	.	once	CASSEGRGANYGYTF	TGTGCCAGCAGTGAGGGGCGGGGAGCTAACTATGGCTACACCTTC
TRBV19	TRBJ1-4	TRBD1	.	CASSRQGAGNEKLFF	TGTGCCAGTAGCAGACAGGGGGCTGGGAATGAAAAACTGTTTTTT
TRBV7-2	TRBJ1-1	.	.	CASSLGNRVATEAFF	TGTGCCAGCAGCTTAGGTAATAGGGTGGCCACTGAAGCTTTCTTT
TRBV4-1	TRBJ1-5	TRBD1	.	CASSQEGQGASNQPQHF	TGCGCCAGCAGCCAAGAGGGACAGGGAGCGAGCAATCAGCCCCAGCATTTT
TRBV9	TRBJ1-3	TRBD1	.	CASSVSGGVSGNTIYF	TGTGCCAGCAGCGTATCAGGGGGTGTCTCTGGAAACACCATATATTTT